The 30 T cell receptor beta chains listed next were all sequenced from one sample in a study of siplizumab effects on memory and regulatory T cells. Assay: immunoSEQ multiplex PCR; the TCRdb copy retains only in-frame clones and omits some. The sample contains about 100,000 clones, about nine tenths of which appear only once. Input material: CD4+ T cells sorted from blood. The receptors stem from a human donor in good health. Some clones in this sample may be carry-over from other donors' samples.

This chain joins TRBV11-3 and TRBJ2-1; 11 positions agree with TRBD1. This CDR3 comprises 15 residues. CDR1 is SGHNT, CDR2 YENEEA, per germline. Unmatched junction bases numbered 7, after V lost 5 bases and J lost 7 bases. The DNA of the CDR3 is TGTGCCAGCAGCCCCGGGACAGGGGGTAGTAATGAGCAGTTCTTC. It specifies CASSPGTGGSNEQFF.

The chain employs TRBV19 and TRBJ2-5; D gene ambiguous. The CDR3 covers 14 residues. Per the germline V gene, CDR1 is LNHDA and CDR2 is SQIVND (reference sequence). Trimming shortened V by 6 bases and J by 5 bases, and 16 bases separated the two germline ends. The CDR3 region is CASSTYSTGETQYF. The CDR3 bases are TGTGCCAGTAGCACGTATTCTACCGGGGAGACCCAGTACTTC.

This chain joins TRBV7-2 and TRBJ2-3, with D hard to call. V was clipped by 8 bases and J by 7 bases, with 22 bases between them. This CDR3 is 15 amino acids long. Germline V gene data show CDR1 as SGHTA and CDR2 as FQGNSA. CDR3 region: CASSNTVGSTYTQYF. Written as DNA, the CDR3 is TGTGCCAGCTCAAATACCGTGGGTAGTACATATACGCAGTATTTT.

Written as DNA, the CDR3 is TGTGCCAGCACCGTCGTGGGGGGCTCCTACAATGAGCAGTTCTTC. It codes for CASTVVGGSYNEQFF. J is TRBJ2-1 and V is TRBV28; a weak D match, TRBD2 (6 bases). Trimming removed 7 bases from V and 0 bases from J, with 13 bases in between. In germline, CDR1 is MDHEN, CDR2 SYDVKM. The CDR3 is made up of 15 amino acids.

This clone has just one count. The same CDR3 arises from other DNA sequences in this sample as well. This rearrangement joins TRBV19 to TRBJ2-2, with 8 bases that match TRBD1. CDR1 and CDR2 (germline): LNHDA, SQIVND (reference sequence). The CDR3 sequence is 15 residues long. V lost 3 bases to trimming and J lost 4 bases; unmatched junction nucleotides: 4. The CDR3 sequence is CASSMDRVGTGELFF. CDR3 nucleotides: TGTGCCAGTAGTATGGACAGGGTAGGCACCGGGGAGCTGTTTTTT.

The chain is built from TRBV19 and TRBJ1-5; D not certain. The CDR3 is 15 residues long. Germline V gene data show CDR1 as LNHDA and CDR2 as SQIVND (reference sequence). Trimming removed 5 bases at V and 4 bases at J, with 15 bases between. As DNA, the CDR3 is TGTGCCAGTAGTCCCCCTCGTGGCAGGAATCAGCCCCAGCATTTT. This encodes CASSPPRGRNQPQHF.

The rearrangement joins TRBV5-6 to TRBJ2-7; D call uncertain. Trimming removed 1 base at V and 4 bases at J, with 6 bases between. Per the germline V gene, CDR1 is SGHDT and CDR2 is YYEEEE. This CDR3 is 12 amino acids long. This CDR3 is CASSLRGYEQYF. The CDR3 DNA is TGTGCCAGCAGCTTGCGCGGTTACGAGCAGTACTTC.

The CDR3 DNA sequence: TGTGCCAGCAGCTCCCGTCAGGATCCCGGGGGGGAAGCTTTCTTT. Translated, it gives CASSSRQDPGGEAFF. V gene TRBV7-8 combines with J gene TRBJ1-1, with D possibly TRBD1 on 5 matching bases. Germline lookup yields CDR1 SGHVS and CDR2 FQNEAQ. CDR3 length: 15 residues. V lost 4 bases to trimming and J lost 8 bases, with 20 bases between them.

The chain employs TRBV18 and TRBJ1-5; 7 bases match TRBD1. The V segment lost 2 bases and the J segment 7 bases; nucleotides outside the gene matches: 11. CDR1 and CDR2 (germline): KGHSH, LQKENI. The CDR3 runs 16 residues. CDR3 protein: CASSPNSGTVGQPQHF. In DNA form, the CDR3 reads TGTGCCAGCTCACCAAATTCCGGGACAGTAGGGCAGCCCCAGCATTTT.

This clone occurred once. The chain couples TRBV28 to TRBJ2-6; a possible D gene is TRBD2 (6 bases). The CDR3 is 15 amino acids. V gave up 2 bases and J gave up 2 bases, with 7 bases separating them. The germline V gene has CDR1 MDHEN and CDR2 SYDVKM. The CDR3 is CASSLGGTGANVLTF. CDR3 nucleotide sequence: TGTGCCAGCAGTTTAGGGGGGACTGGGGCCAACGTCCTGACTTTC.

This clone was detected only once. The chain employs TRBV11-2 and TRBJ1-4, with TRBD1 matching over 11 bases. This CDR3 region has 16 residues. From germline, CDR1 is SGHAT and CDR2 FQNNGV. The trim removed 5 bases at V and 6 bases at J, leaving 8 bases unmatched. The CDR3 is CASSRGTGGWDEKLFF. Written as DNA, the CDR3 is TGTGCCAGCAGCCGTGGGACAGGGGGTTGGGATGAAAAACTGTTTTTT.

This sequence joins TRBV28 and TRBJ2-7; 9 bases are a match to TRBD1. CDR1 and CDR2 (germline): MDHEN, SYDVKM. Trimming removed 7 bases from V and 3 bases from J; junction bases left unmatched: 7. The CDR3 consists of 14 residues. Here the CDR3 DNA reads TGTGCCAGCACTCTACAGGGGGCAAACTACGAGCAGTACTTC. Its translation is CASTLQGANYEQYF.

This chain links TRBV2 with TRBJ1-2, with a weak D call TRBD1 (5 bases). The V end lost 1 base, the J end lost 8 bases, and 11 bases lay between the germline ends. The CDR3 sequence is 13 residues long. CDR1 is SNHLY and CDR2 is FYNNEI in the germline V gene. The chain's CDR3 is CASSEGPGRGYTF. Here the CDR3 DNA reads TGTGCCAGCAGTGAAGGTCCAGGGCGCGGCTACACCTTC.

The chain is built from TRBV9 and TRBJ1-3, with a tentative D call TRBD1 (5 bases). Germline V gene data show CDR1 as SGDLS and CDR2 as YYNGEE. Trimming pared 3 bases from V and 0 bases from J, leaving 13 bases between. CDR3 size: 16 residues. The CDR3 DNA sequence: TGTGCCAGCAGCGAGGGGTTGGGATTCTCTGGAAACACCATATATTTT. It yields the protein CASSEGLGFSGNTIYF.

The V gene is TRBV7-9, the J gene TRBJ2-1, with TRBD1 identical over 7 bases. V lost 5 bases, J lost 8 bases, and 9 bases stayed unmatched. The germline V gene has CDR1 SEHNR and CDR2 FQNEAQ (reference sequence). The CDR3 has 14 residues. CDR3 amino acids: CASSRDSLSDEQFF. The CDR3 nucleotides are TGTGCCAGCAGCCGGGACAGTTTGAGCGATGAGCAGTTCTTC.

The chain recombines TRBV6-1 with TRBJ2-2, with 8 bases lining up with TRBD1. CDR1 is MNHNS and CDR2 is SASEGT in the germline V gene. This CDR3 has 15 residues. Unmatched junction bases numbered 6, after V lost 5 bases and J lost 4 bases. The chain's CDR3 is CASSQVGQGTGELFF. CDR3 nucleotides: TGTGCCAGCAGTCAGGTTGGACAGGGCACCGGGGAGCTGTTTTTT.

This rearrangement joins TRBV27 to TRBJ2-2; 10 bases match TRBD2. Germline V gene data show CDR1 as MNHEY and CDR2 as SMNVEV (reference sequence). V dropped 3 bases and J dropped 6; count of bases not matched to a gene: 10. This CDR3 region has 17 residues. The CDR3 here is CASSLYFLAGAAGELFF. The CDR3 nucleotides read TGTGCCAGCAGTTTGTATTTTCTAGCGGGAGCGGCCGGGGAGCTGTTTTTT.

The chain links TRBV7-9 to TRBJ1-2, with D possibly being TRBD1 (6 bases). There are 12 residues in the CDR3. V lost 8 bases and J 8 bases, leaving 15 bases between the germline ends. Germline-derived CDR1 and CDR2 are SEHNR and FQNEAQ (reference sequence). The CDR3 coding sequence is TGTGCCAGCGGCCAGGGGAGTAGGGGCTACACCTTC. This sequence encodes CASGQGSRGYTF.

This clone appeared once. V gene TRBV7-3 combines with J gene TRBJ2-7; 9 bases are a match to TRBD2. The CDR3 extends over 15 amino acids. V lost 5 bases and J lost 1; bases outside the gene matches: 6. CDR1 and CDR2 (germline): SGHTA, FQGTGA. The DNA for the CDR3 is TGTGCCAGCAGCCCCATAGCGGGAGAGTCCTACGAGCAGTACTTC. Amino acids: CASSPIAGESYEQYF.

This rearrangement joins TRBV28 to TRBJ2-1, with TRBD2 matching 7 bases. V gave up 8 bases and J gave up 7 bases; unmatched junction bases: 11. The germline CDR1 and CDR2 sequences are MDHEN and SYDVKM. The CDR3 runs to 14 residues. CDR3 loop: CASRMGRERNEQFF. For the CDR3, the DNA is TGTGCCAGCCGAATGGGGCGGGAGCGGAATGAGCAGTTCTTC.

The chain joins TRBV14 to TRBJ2-1; TRBD2 matches 13 bases. CDR1 is SGHDN and CDR2 is FVKESK in the germline V gene. The CDR3 runs to 17 residues. The junction had 5 bases not matched to a gene; V was cut back by 2 bases and J by 4 bases. CDR3 loop: CASSQRPGLAGYNEQFF. The CDR3 DNA sequence: TGTGCCAGCAGCCAAAGGCCGGGACTAGCGGGATACAATGAGCAGTTCTTC.

This clone has just one count. The chain carries TRBV14 and TRBJ2-2; the D gene is possibly TRBD1 (5 bases). The ends were cut back, 5 bases at V and 2 bases at J, with 18 bases in the middle. Germline V lookup: CDR1 SGHDN, CDR2 FVKESK. This CDR3 has 17 amino acids. CDR3 residues: CASSYYQRQLNTGELFF. In DNA form, the CDR3 reads TGTGCCAGCAGCTACTATCAAAGACAGCTAAACACCGGGGAGCTGTTTTTT.

J is TRBJ2-7 and V is TRBV9, with 8 nucleotides matching TRBD1. V shed 4 bases, J shed 1 base, and the junction held 10 bases outside the gene matches. This CDR3 contains 16 residues. CDR1 is SGDLS and CDR2 is YYNGEE in the germline V gene. Here the CDR3 reads CASSREQGAASYEQYF. In DNA form, the CDR3 reads TGTGCCAGCAGCAGAGAGCAGGGGGCTGCATCCTACGAGCAGTACTTC.

The chain joins TRBV9 to TRBJ2-5; TRBD1 is a possible D gene (6 bases). The CDR3 has 15 amino acids. Trimming shortened V by 4 bases and J by 3 bases, and 16 bases separated the two germline ends. Germline CDR1 and CDR2: SGDLS and YYNGEE. DNA of the CDR3: TGTGCCAGCAGCCCTCATGTGGGACAAGAAGAGACCCAGTACTTC. Its translation is CASSPHVGQEETQYF. Drawing the rest from reference TRBV9 and TRBJ2-5, the complete variable domain is DSGVTQTPKHLITATGQRVTLRCSPRSGDLSVYWYQQSLDQGLQFLIQYYNGEERAKGNILERFSAQQFPDLHSELNLSSLELGDSALYFCASSPHVGQEETQYFGPGTRLLVL.

This chain joins TRBV2 and TRBJ2-5; D is perhaps TRBD1 (5 bases). The CDR3 sequence is 15 residues long. V lost 2 bases and J 5 bases, leaving 15 bases between the germline ends. Germline loops: CDR1 SNHLY, CDR2 FYNNEI. The CDR3 nucleotides read TGTGCCAGCAGTGAATTCTCAGGGTTTGGGGAGACCCAGTACTTC. It is translated as CASSEFSGFGETQYF.

This rearrangement joins TRBV4-1 to TRBJ1-1; possible D gene TRBD1, 6 bases. The CDR3 contains 12 residues. V lost 5 bases to trimming and J lost 11 bases, with 15 bases between them. Germline lookup yields CDR1 MGHRA and CDR2 YSYEKL. The CDR3 bases are TGCGCCAGCAGCAACTGGGGGCAGGCGGCTTTCTTT. This translates into CASSNWGQAAFF.

The rearrangement uses TRBV9 and TRBJ2-7; 8 nucleotides agree with TRBD1. The CDR3 is 15 amino acids. Trimming at V came to 4 bases and at J to 0 bases, leaving 6 bases not matched to a gene. Germline V CDR1 and CDR2: SGDLS, YYNGEE. The CDR3 DNA follows: TGTGCCAGCAGCCTCGGACAGGGCAGCTCCTACGAGCAGTACTTC. It encodes CASSLGQGSSYEQYF.

The chain recombines TRBV25-1 with TRBJ2-5; 7 nucleotides align to TRBD1. The CDR3 totals 16 residues. J gave up 5 bases and V 4 bases, and 13 bases lay outside the gene matches. Germline assignment: CDR1 MGHDK and CDR2 SYGVNS. The CDR3 sequence is CASSVTRGRSGETQYF. The CDR3 DNA follows: TGTGCCAGCAGTGTAACAAGGGGGCGGTCCGGCGAGACCCAGTACTTC.

The rearrangement joins TRBV5-6 to TRBJ2-1; D perhaps matches TRBD1 (7 bases). CDR1 and CDR2 from the germline V gene are SGHDT and YYEEEE. This CDR3 spans 13 amino acids. V lost 2 bases to trimming and J lost 8 bases, with 11 bases between them. CDR3 nucleotide sequence: TGTGCCAGCAGCTTTACAGGGGAGGATGAGCAGTTCTTC. Its translation is CASSFTGEDEQFF.

J is TRBJ1-1 and V is TRBV19; 9 bases are a match to TRBD1. Trimming took 7 bases from V and 4 from J; bases not matched to a gene: 7. CDR1 LNHDA and CDR2 SQIVND come from the germline V gene (reference sequence). The CDR3 spans 14 residues. The CDR3, as DNA: TGTGCCAGTACGGGACAGGGTTCGATCACTGAAGCTTTCTTT. This translates into CASTGQGSITEAFF.